This TCR beta chain was documented in a study of neoadjuvant anti-PD-1 for oral cavity cancer. Overall study findings and caveats: Only three patients per response group were TCR-analyzed; validation needed. After neoadjuvant nivolumab, PBMC T cell clonality was significantly higher in non-responders than responders.

CDR1 is MGHDK and CDR2 is SYGVNS in the germline V gene. Trimming pared 6 bases from V and 6 bases from J, leaving 21 bases between. The CDR3 is made up of 16 amino acids. This table comes from immunoSEQ multiplex PCR, and its TCRdb copy is limited to in-frame clones, with some not included. The data hold approximately 14,000 clones, with 55% to 85% observed a single time. About this clone itself: Its antigen is not known.

Stage II-IVA oral cavity squamous cell carcinoma was new and untreated by systemic or radiation therapy. The sample consisted of PBMCs, taken before nivolumab (anti-PD-1) treatment. The gene calls are TRBV25-1 and TRBJ2-1, with D perhaps assigned TRBD1 or TRBD2 (5 bases each). The receptor was isolated from a person between 40 and 79 years old with oral cavity squamous cell carcinoma. DNA of the CDR3: TGTGCCAGCAGCCCAGGATCGGGACCAGCCGGCAATGAGCAGTTCTTC. This translates into CASSPGSGPAGNEQFF.